This T cell receptor beta chain was obtained from a study of tumor-infiltrating lymphocytes in primary liver carcinoma. About the study: The five patients, who were men and women, ranged in age from 30 to 69 years.

The CDR3 runs to 13 residues. Trimming took off 8 bases at V and 5 bases at J, with 18 bases between the two ends. Germline values: CDR1 SQVTM, CDR2 ANQGSEA. Co-extraction yielded RNA and DNA from 20-30 mg of unsorted bulk tissue. TCR beta cDNA was made from 500 ng total RNA with a constant-region primer. Amplification in three nested multiplex PCR rounds with slightly modified ARM-PCR gave rise to TCR beta libraries. The opening two PCR rounds, 10 cycles each, paired TRBV1-TRBV30 forward primers with a C-beta reverse primer. TCRdb re-derived calls from the multiplex PCR reads in MiXCR, one entry per CDR3 protein. This sample yields about 120,000 distinct CDR3 sequences, of which roughly 69% are seen a single time; 7% to 10% belongs to the top ten. In its sample, this clonotype was seen a few times. This may arise from a read error, as a much more abundant clone is one base away.

The sequencing sample was made of liver tumor tissue from sampling region 1. The sample's subset: tumor region T1, superior pole. The TCR sequence derives from an older woman with primary liver carcinoma and hepatitis B virus infection. V is TRBV29-1 and J is TRBJ2-5; a weak D match, TRBD1 (6 bases). CDR3 loop: CSILPGTRETQYF. Written as DNA, the CDR3 is TGCAGCATTTTGCCCGGGACAAGGGAGACCCAGTACTTC.